This T cell receptor beta chain came from a study of human T cells and chemical hapten exposure. Whole-study findings and limits: Counts of TCRs above 1 in 1000 frequency stayed unchanged with DPC sensitization.

The table lists this clonotype with many counts. What it binds is unknown. The library gave individual cDNA molecules unique molecular identifiers. Using its own MiXCR run on the 5' RACE reads, TCRdb lists one record per CDR3 protein. Of over 70,000 distinct CDR3 sequences listed, 15% to 20% are singletons. This CDR3 comprises 13 residues. Germline V gives CDR1 SGHTA, CDR2 FQGNSA. V shed 4 bases and J shed 4 bases, with 10 bases lying between them. Unfractionated whole blood was the source of the extracted total RNA. This clonotype was obtained from a female donor in good health. The chain links TRBV7-2 to TRBJ1-1; D unresolved. The CDR3: CASSSIRSTEAFF. DNA of the CDR3: TGTGCCAGCAGCTCTATACGTAGCACTGAAGCTTTCTTT.